This TCR beta chain was retrieved from a study of blood T cell repertoires in COVID-19. In the study overall: The United States, Italy and Spain were the sources of the acute and convalescent COVID-19 samples.

This CDR3 comprises 13 residues. The germline V and J ends were trimmed by 4 bases and 0 bases, with 7 bases remaining between them. CDR1 and CDR2 from the germline V gene are LNHDA and SQIVND (reference sequence). Using immunoSEQ multiplex PCR, the repertoire was profiled, and TCRdb retains in-frame clones only, with some absent. The sample has some 300,000 clones; around 87% are singletons. The sample was PBMCs or T cells enriched from blood (not recorded which). The rearrangement uses TRBV19 and TRBJ2-7, with D unclear. This sequence was found in a woman under 30 with acute COVID-19. CDR3 residues: CASSTVSSYEQYF. CDR3 bases: TGTGCCAGTAGTACGGTAAGCTCCTACGAGCAGTACTTC.